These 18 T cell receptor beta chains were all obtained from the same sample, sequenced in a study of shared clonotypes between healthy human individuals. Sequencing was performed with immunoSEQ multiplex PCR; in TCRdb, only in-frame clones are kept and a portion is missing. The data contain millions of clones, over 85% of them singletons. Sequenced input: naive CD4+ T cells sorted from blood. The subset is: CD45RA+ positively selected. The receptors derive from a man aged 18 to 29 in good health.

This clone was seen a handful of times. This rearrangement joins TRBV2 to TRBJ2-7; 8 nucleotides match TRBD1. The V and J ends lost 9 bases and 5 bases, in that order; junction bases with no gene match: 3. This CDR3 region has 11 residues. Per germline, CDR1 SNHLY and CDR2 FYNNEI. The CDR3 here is CARAGQDEQYF. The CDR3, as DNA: TGTGCCAGGGCGGGACAGGACGAGCAGTACTTC.

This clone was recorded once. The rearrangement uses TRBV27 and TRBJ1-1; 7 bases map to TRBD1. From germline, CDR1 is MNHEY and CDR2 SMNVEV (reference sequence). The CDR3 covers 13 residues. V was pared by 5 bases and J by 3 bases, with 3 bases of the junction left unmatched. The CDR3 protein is CASSDREYTEAFF. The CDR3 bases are TGTGCCAGCAGTGACAGGGAGTACACTGAAGCTTTCTTT.

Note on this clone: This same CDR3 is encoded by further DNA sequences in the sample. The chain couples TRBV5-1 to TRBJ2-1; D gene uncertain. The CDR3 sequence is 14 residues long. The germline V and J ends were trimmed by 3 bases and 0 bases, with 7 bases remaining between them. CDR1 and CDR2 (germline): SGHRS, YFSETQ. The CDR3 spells CASSSTASYNEQFF. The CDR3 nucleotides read TGCGCCAGCAGCTCAACAGCCTCCTACAATGAGCAGTTCTTC.

The CDR3 is CSVGPAADTQYF. In DNA, the CDR3 is TGCAGCGTCGGGCCAGCGGCAGATACGCAGTATTTT. This chain links TRBV29-1 with TRBJ2-3; possible D gene TRBD2, 5 bases. There are 12 residues in the CDR3. The germline CDR1 and CDR2 sequences are SQVTM and ANQGSEA. Trimming removed 6 bases from V and 4 bases from J, with 11 bases in between.

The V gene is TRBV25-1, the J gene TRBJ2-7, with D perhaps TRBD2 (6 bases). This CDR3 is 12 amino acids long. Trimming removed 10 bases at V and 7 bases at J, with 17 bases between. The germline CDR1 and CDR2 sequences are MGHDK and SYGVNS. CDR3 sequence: CATHSGGKEQYF. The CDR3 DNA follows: TGTGCCACCCACTCCGGCGGGAAGGAGCAGTACTTC.

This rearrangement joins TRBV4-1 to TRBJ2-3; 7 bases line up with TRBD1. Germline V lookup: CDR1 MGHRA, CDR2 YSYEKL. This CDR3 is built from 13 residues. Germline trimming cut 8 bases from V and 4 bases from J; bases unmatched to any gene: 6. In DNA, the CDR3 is TGCGCCAGCTCCCGACAGGGTGCAGATACGCAGTATTTT. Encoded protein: CASSRQGADTQYF.

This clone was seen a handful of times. The CDR3: CAINSQELGYTF. The CDR3 region has the DNA TGTGCCATCAATTCACAGGAGCTTGGCTACACCTTC. The chain combines TRBV10-3 with TRBJ1-2, with D possibly matching TRBD1 (5 bases). Trimming left V 7 bases short and J 7 bases short, with 13 bases between. From germline, CDR1 is ENHRY and CDR2 SYGVKD. The CDR3 sequence is 12 residues long.

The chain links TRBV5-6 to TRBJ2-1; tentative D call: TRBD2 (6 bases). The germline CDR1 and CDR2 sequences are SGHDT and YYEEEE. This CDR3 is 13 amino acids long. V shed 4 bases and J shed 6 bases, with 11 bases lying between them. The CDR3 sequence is CASSEGLRNEQFF. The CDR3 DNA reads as TGTGCCAGCAGCGAGGGACTCCGCAATGAGCAGTTCTTC.

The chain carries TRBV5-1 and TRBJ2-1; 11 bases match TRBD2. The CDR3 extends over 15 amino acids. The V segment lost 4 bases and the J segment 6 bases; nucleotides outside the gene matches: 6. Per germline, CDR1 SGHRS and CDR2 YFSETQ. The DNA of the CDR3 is TGCGCCAGCAGCGTAGCGGGAGGGGGAGGCAATGAGCAGTTCTTC. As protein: CASSVAGGGGNEQFF.

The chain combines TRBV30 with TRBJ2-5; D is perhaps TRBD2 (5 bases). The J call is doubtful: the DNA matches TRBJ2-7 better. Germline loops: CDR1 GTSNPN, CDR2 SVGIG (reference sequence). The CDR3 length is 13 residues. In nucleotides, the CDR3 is TGTGCCTGGAGCCGGACTGCTCAGTACGAGCAGTACTTC. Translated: CAWSRTAQYEQYF.

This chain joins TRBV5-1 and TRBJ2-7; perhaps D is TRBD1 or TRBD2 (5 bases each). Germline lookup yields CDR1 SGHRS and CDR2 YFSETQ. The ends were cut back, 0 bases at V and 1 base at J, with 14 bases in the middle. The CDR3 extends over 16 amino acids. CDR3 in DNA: TGCGCCAGCAGCTTGGGCCGGGACGGACGATCCTACGAGCAGTACTTC. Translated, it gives CASSLGRDGRSYEQYF.

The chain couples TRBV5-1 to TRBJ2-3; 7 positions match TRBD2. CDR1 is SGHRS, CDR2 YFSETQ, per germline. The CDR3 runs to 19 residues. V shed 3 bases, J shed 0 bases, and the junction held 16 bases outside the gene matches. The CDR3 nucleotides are TGCGCCAGCAGCTCCCGGATAACTGAAGCGGGGACCAGCACAGATACGCAGTATTTT. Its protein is CASSSRITEAGTSTDTQYF.

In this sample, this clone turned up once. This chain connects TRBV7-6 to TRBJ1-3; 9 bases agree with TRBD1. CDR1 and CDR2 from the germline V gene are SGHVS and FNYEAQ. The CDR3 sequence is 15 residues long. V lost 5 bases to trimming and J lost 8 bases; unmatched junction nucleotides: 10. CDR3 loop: CASSRGTGSADTIYF. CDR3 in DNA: TGTGCCAGCAGCCGAGGGACAGGGAGTGCGGACACCATATATTTT.

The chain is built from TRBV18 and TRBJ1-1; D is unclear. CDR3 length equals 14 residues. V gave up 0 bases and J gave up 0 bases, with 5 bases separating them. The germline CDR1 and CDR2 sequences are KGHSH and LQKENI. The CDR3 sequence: CASSPPTLNTEAFF. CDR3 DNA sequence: TGTGCCAGCTCACCACCGACCCTGAACACTGAAGCTTTCTTT.

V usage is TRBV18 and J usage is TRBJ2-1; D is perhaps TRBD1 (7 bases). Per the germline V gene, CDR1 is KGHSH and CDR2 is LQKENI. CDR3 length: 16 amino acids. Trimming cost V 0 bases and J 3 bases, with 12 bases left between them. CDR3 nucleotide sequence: TGTGCCAGCTCACCACCCCAGGGGGGAATCTACAATGAGCAGTTCTTC. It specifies CASSPPQGGIYNEQFF.

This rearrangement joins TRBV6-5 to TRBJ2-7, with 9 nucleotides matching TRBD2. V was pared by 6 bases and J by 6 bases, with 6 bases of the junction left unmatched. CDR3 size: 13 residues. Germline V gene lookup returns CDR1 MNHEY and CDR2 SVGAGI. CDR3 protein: CASRVSGSGEQYF. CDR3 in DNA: TGTGCCAGCAGGGTTAGCGGGAGCGGCGAGCAGTACTTC.

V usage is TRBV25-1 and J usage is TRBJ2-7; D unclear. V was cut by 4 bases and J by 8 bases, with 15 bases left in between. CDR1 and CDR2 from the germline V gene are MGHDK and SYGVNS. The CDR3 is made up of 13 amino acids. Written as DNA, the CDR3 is TGTGCCAGCAGTGCTGTTAGCAGCCTTCAGCAGTACTTC. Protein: CASSAVSSLQQYF.

The CDR3 DNA reads TGTGCCAGCAGCACCGGGAGACTAGCGCCTAATGAGCAGTTCTTC. As protein: CASSTGRLAPNEQFF. The chain employs TRBV13 and TRBJ2-1, with TRBD2 matching over 8 bases. The V and J ends lost 5 bases and 7 bases, in that order; junction bases with no gene match: 10. The CDR3 spans 15 residues. From germline, CDR1 is PRHDT and CDR2 FYEKMQ (reference sequence).